This T cell receptor beta chain was sequenced in a study of blood T cell repertoires in COVID-19. Across the study: Nucleic acid was either cDNA or gDNA, and it came from T cells, B-cell-depleted T cells, or PBMCs.

The CDR3 is 14 residues long. Germline V gene data show CDR1 as MGHRA and CDR2 as YSYEKL. J was trimmed by 6 bases and V by 0 bases; bases with no gene match: 4. Only in-frame clones appear in the TCRdb table, and some are missing; sequencing was by immunoSEQ multiplex PCR. The sample comprises approximately 350,000 clones, more than 85% of which are singletons, and almost 3% rests with the top ten. The sample comprised PBMCs or T cells enriched from blood (not recorded which). The receptor comes from a woman younger than 45 who had recovered from COVID-19. V is TRBV4-1 and J is TRBJ2-7; 8 nucleotides align to TRBD1. The CDR3 protein is CASSQDRGRGEQYF. The CDR3 bases are TGCGCCAGCAGCCAAGACAGGGGGCGAGGCGAGCAGTACTTC.